These 18 T cell receptor beta chains were sequenced from one sample in a study of Ad26.COV2.S vaccination and SARS-CoV-2 variants. Assay used: immunoSEQ multiplex PCR; TCRdb lists only in-frame clones, some missing. The table records around 450,000 clones, about 89% of them present only once. Treatment reported: some 20 received Ad26.COV2.S at low or high dose, single or two shots; 5 received placebo; per-sample allocation not given. Vaccine and placebo recipients were sampled on day 63 after the first injection. The source was peripheral blood, collected in a trial of Ad26.COV2.S vaccine versus placebo. These receptor sequences come from a person between 18 and 65 years old who received the Ad26.COV2.S COVID-19 vaccine or a placebo.

V and J are TRBV19 and TRBJ1-2, with 7 bases aligning to TRBD1. Trimming at V came to 11 bases and at J to 3 bases, leaving 6 bases not matched to a gene. The CDR3 covers 12 residues. Germline values: CDR1 LNHDA, CDR2 SQIVND (reference sequence). The CDR3 loop reads CAAGQRDYGYTF. The CDR3 coding sequence is TGTGCCGCGGGACAGCGCGACTATGGCTACACCTTC.

The chain recombines TRBV29-1 with TRBJ1-2, with 7 bases lining up with TRBD1. V lost 1 base, J lost 8 bases, and 13 bases stayed unmatched. CDR1 is SQVTM, CDR2 ANQGSEA, per germline. CDR3 length: 15 residues. In nucleotides, the CDR3 is TGCAGCGTTGAAGGGGCGTACAGGGGTCCGGGGGGCTACACCTTC. Translated: CSVEGAYRGPGGYTF. The variable domain in full, with the rest retrieved from reference TRBV29-1 and TRBJ1-2, is SAVISQKPSRDICQRGTSLTIQCQVDSQVTMMFWYRQQPGQSLTLIATANQGSEATYESGFVIDKFPISRPNLTFSTLTVSNMSPEDSSIYLCSVEGAYRGPGGYTFGSGTRLTVV.

This chain links TRBV11-3 with TRBJ2-7; D gene ambiguous. This CDR3 has 13 residues. Germline CDR1 reads SGHNT; CDR2 reads YENEEA. Between the trimmed V and J ends, which lost 2 bases and 1 base, there was a span of 6 bases. Here the CDR3 DNA reads TGTGCCAGCAGCTTACGGCCGTCCTACGAGCAGTACTTC. This codes for CASSLRPSYEQYF.

DNA for the CDR3: TGTGCCAGCAGTCGACAGGATCGGGAAAAACTGTTTTTT. Translated: CASSRQDREKLFF. The chain combines TRBV6-5 with TRBJ1-4, with TRBD1 as a possible D gene (6 bases). CDR3 length equals 13 residues. V dropped 5 bases and J dropped 8 bases, with 12 bases sitting between them. The V gene's germline CDR1 is MNHEY and CDR2 SVGAGI.

This chain links TRBV27 with TRBJ2-3; D may be TRBD2 (5 bases). Trimming removed 0 bases from V and 8 bases from J, with 18 bases in between. This CDR3 is built from 16 residues. Germline values: CDR1 MNHEY, CDR2 SMNVEV (reference sequence). The CDR3 DNA follows: TGTGCCAGCAGTTTATCACTTCGGTCCGGCGGGCTTACGCAGTATTTT. Its protein product is CASSLSLRSGGLTQYF.

This chain uses TRBV7-9 with TRBJ1-2; D remains ambiguous. V was clipped by 5 bases and J by 3 bases, with 19 bases between them. This CDR3 contains 16 residues. In germline, CDR1 is SEHNR, CDR2 FQNEAQ (reference sequence). CDR3 loop: CASSPERWTEHYGYTF. Written as DNA, the CDR3 is TGTGCCAGCAGCCCAGAAAGGTGGACGGAGCACTATGGCTACACCTTC.

The rearrangement links TRBV27 to TRBJ2-5, with 8 bases matching TRBD2. V dropped 4 bases and J dropped 2; count of bases not matched to a gene: 9. Per germline, CDR1 MNHEY and CDR2 SMNVEV (reference sequence). This CDR3 comprises 16 residues. CDR3 coding DNA: TGTGCCAGCAGTTACGTCGGGAGGGGACCACAAGAGACCCAGTACTTC. Protein: CASSYVGRGPQETQYF.

Note on this clone: A junction end diverges from the germline sequence, so it may reflect a read error. The chain links TRBV19 to TRBJ1-1; 7 bases are shared with TRBD1. There are 13 residues in the CDR3. Germline assignment: CDR1 LNHDA and CDR2 SQIVND (reference sequence). The CDR3 loop is CASSVDRATEAFF. The CDR3 coding sequence is TGTGCCAGTAGTGTAGACAGGGCCACTGAAGCTTTCTTT.

In this sample, this clone turned up once. The CDR3 coding sequence is TGTGCCAGCAGCCCTCCACGTGGATCGGTCGACGGGGAGCTGTTTTTT. This gives the protein CASSPPRGSVDGELFF. The chain carries TRBV7-9 and TRBJ2-2; D is uncertain. The CDR3 length is 16 residues. The germline CDR1 and CDR2 sequences are SEHNR and FQNEAQ (reference sequence). Trimming took 5 bases from V and 7 from J, leaving 20 bases between them. The full variable domain, rest sourced from reference TRBV7-9 and TRBJ2-2, is DTGVSQNPRHKITKRGQNVTFRCDPISEHNRLYWYRQTLGQGPEFLTYFQNEAQLEKSRLLSDRFSAERPKGSFSTLEIQRTEQGDSAMYLCASSPPRGSVDGELFFGEGSRLTVL.

This sequence joins TRBV19 and TRBJ2-1; possibly TRBD1 for D (6 bases). This CDR3 has 14 residues. Trimming stripped 5 bases from V and 2 bases from J, with 10 bases between. The V gene's germline CDR1 is LNHDA and CDR2 SQIVND (reference sequence). CDR3 sequence: CASSPRGAYNEQFF. The CDR3, as DNA: TGTGCCAGTAGTCCCAGGGGTGCCTACAATGAGCAGTTCTTC. Drawing the rest from reference TRBV19 and TRBJ2-1, the complete variable domain is DGGITQSPKYLFRKEGQNVTLSCEQNLNHDAMYWYRQDPGQGLRLIYYSQIVNDFQKGDIAEGYSVSREKKESFPLTVTSAQKNPTAFYLCASSPRGAYNEQFFGPGTRLTVL.

In this sample, this clone turned up once. The chain uses TRBV7-9 and TRBJ2-5; 8 nucleotides align to TRBD1. Germline CDR1 is SEHNR and CDR2 is FQNEAQ (reference sequence). J lost 5 bases, V lost 5 bases, and 10 bases had no gene match. CDR3 length equals 15 residues. This CDR3 reads CASSPRGQDQETQYF. As DNA, the CDR3 is TGTGCCAGCAGCCCCCGGGGACAGGATCAGGAGACCCAGTACTTC.

In this sample, this clone turned up once. The rearrangement uses TRBV7-2 and TRBJ1-1; perhaps TRBD1 as D (6 bases). CDR3 length: 15 amino acids. Germline V gives CDR1 SGHTA, CDR2 FQGNSA. Trimming took 6 bases from V and 5 from J, leaving 19 bases between them. Written as DNA, the CDR3 is TGTGCCAGCAGTCTAGATGGTCAGGGGTTGACTGAAGCTTTCTTT. This sequence encodes CASSLDGQGLTEAFF.

The chain combines TRBV19 with TRBJ1-2, with a tentative D call TRBD1 (6 bases). The CDR3 is 14 residues long. CDR1 is LNHDA and CDR2 is SQIVND in the germline V gene (reference sequence). Trimming stripped 4 bases from V and 8 bases from J, with 17 bases between. The chain's CDR3 is CASSTVTGRWGYTF. Here the CDR3 DNA reads TGTGCCAGTAGTACCGTGACAGGCCGATGGGGCTACACCTTC.

V gene TRBV3-1 (or the pseudogene TRBV3-2) combines with J gene TRBJ1-2; no reliable D call. From germline, CDR1 is LGHDT and CDR2 YNNKEL (reference sequence). The CDR3 has 14 amino acids. V was shortened by 1 base and J by 2 bases, with 8 bases between the two germline ends. Here the CDR3 reads CASSQGLVNYGYTF. The CDR3 bases are TGTGCCAGCAGCCAAGGTTTGGTAAACTATGGCTACACCTTC.

The chain links TRBV2 to TRBJ2-1, with TRBD2 matching 7 bases. The germline V gene has CDR1 SNHLY and CDR2 FYNNEI. Trimming removed 11 bases from V and 0 bases from J; junction bases left unmatched: 7. This CDR3 has 14 residues. The CDR3 reads CARTSVSSYNEQFF. The DNA of the CDR3 is TGTGCCCGCACTAGCGTTAGCTCCTACAATGAGCAGTTCTTC.

This chain links TRBV2 with TRBJ2-3; D is uncertain. The V gene's germline CDR1 is SNHLY and CDR2 FYNNEI. The length of the CDR3 is 14 residues. V was cut by 4 bases and J by 0 bases, with 8 bases left in between. The CDR3: CASSADFSTDTQYF. The CDR3 DNA reads as TGTGCCAGCAGTGCCGACTTTAGCACAGATACGCAGTATTTT.

This clone was recorded only once. The rearrangement links TRBV6-2 or TRBV6-3 to TRBJ1-1; unclear D gene. This CDR3 contains 13 residues. Trimming left V 2 bases short and J 1 base short, with 5 bases between. Germline loops: CDR1 MNHEY, CDR2 SVGEGT. CDR3 residues: CASSYRGNTEAFF. The DNA for the CDR3 is TGTGCCAGCAGTTACCGAGGGAACACTGAAGCTTTCTTT.

V is TRBV27 and J is TRBJ2-7; possible D gene TRBD1, 6 bases. The V gene's germline CDR1 is MNHEY and CDR2 SMNVEV (reference sequence). V was shortened by 2 bases and J by 3 bases, with 8 bases between the two germline ends. The CDR3 covers 13 residues. CDR3 amino acids: CASSLGQYYEQYF. DNA of the CDR3: TGTGCCAGCAGTTTAGGACAGTACTACGAGCAGTACTTC.